Presented here are 30 T cell receptor beta chains from one specimen sequenced in a study of cytomegalovirus exposure and HLA in healthy donors. Researchers ran the PCR with 60 Vbeta and 13 Jbeta primers. The method was immunoSEQ multiplex PCR; TCRdb's version includes in-frame clones alone and lacks a portion of them. The sample has more than 110,000 clones; approximately 80% are singletons. Sequencing input: PBMCs. Every receptor here comes from a male donor in good health and CMV-seronegative.

The J gene is TRBJ2-1, the V gene TRBV18; D may be TRBD1 (5 bases). This CDR3 has 13 residues. The V gene's germline CDR1 is KGHSH and CDR2 LQKENI. Trimming left V 3 bases short and J 8 bases short, with 11 bases between. CDR3 sequence: CASSPWQGHEQFF. The DNA for the CDR3 is TGTGCCAGCTCACCCTGGCAGGGTCATGAGCAGTTCTTC.

The J gene is TRBJ2-7, the V gene TRBV25-1; maybe TRBD1 (5 bases). Between the trimmed V and J ends, which lost 5 bases and 7 bases, there was a span of 21 bases. CDR3 length: 15 amino acids. The V gene's germline CDR1 is MGHDK and CDR2 SYGVNS. The CDR3 here is CASSPPGRAEREQYF. The CDR3 nucleotides are TGTGCCAGCAGTCCCCCCGGCAGGGCAGAGAGGGAGCAGTACTTC.

V usage is TRBV18 and J usage is TRBJ2-6; TRBD1 is a possible D gene (6 bases). This CDR3 spans 15 amino acids. With 6 bases removed from V and 2 bases from J, the gap between germline ends came to 11 bases. Germline values: CDR1 KGHSH, CDR2 LQKENI. The chain's CDR3 is CASSPPGAGANVLTF. The DNA of the CDR3 is TGTGCCAGCTCCCCCCCAGGGGCTGGGGCCAACGTCCTGACTTTC.

The chain combines TRBV2 with TRBJ2-3, with 10 bases fitting TRBD2. Germline V lookup: CDR1 SNHLY, CDR2 FYNNEI. J gave up 2 bases and V 9 bases, and 11 bases lay outside the gene matches. The CDR3 is 16 amino acids. Here the CDR3 reads CASSSLAGDITDTQYF. Written as DNA, the CDR3 is TGTGCCAGTTCTTCGCTAGCGGGGGATATCACAGATACGCAGTATTTT.

V gene TRBV19 combines with J gene TRBJ1-2; D unclear. Trimming took off 4 bases at V and 5 bases at J, with 14 bases between the two ends. The CDR3 covers 14 residues. CDR1 and CDR2 from the germline V gene are LNHDA and SQIVND (reference sequence). CDR3 amino acids: CASSTPSRGYGYTF. The DNA for the CDR3 is TGTGCCAGTAGTACCCCCTCGCGCGGGTATGGCTACACCTTC.

The gene calls are TRBV11-3 and TRBJ2-5, with 11 bases matching TRBD1. There are 13 residues in the CDR3. Per the germline V gene, CDR1 is SGHNT and CDR2 is YENEEA. Losses at the gene ends were 5 bases for V and 9 bases for J; bases not matched to a gene: 5. In nucleotides, the CDR3 is TGTGCCAGCAGCCCCTCGGGACAGGGGGCCCAGTACTTC. Residues: CASSPSGQGAQYF.

The genes are TRBV7-2 and TRBJ1-2; 8 positions agree with TRBD1. Germline CDR1 SGHTA, CDR2 FQGNSA. J lost 4 bases, V lost 5 bases, and 3 bases had no gene match. This CDR3 contains 13 residues. CDR3: CASSTDRGYGYTF. The CDR3, as DNA: TGTGCCAGCAGCACCGACAGGGGCTATGGCTACACCTTC.

The chain links TRBV6-1 to TRBJ2-4, with TRBD1 identical over 10 bases. The V gene's germline CDR1 is MNHNS and CDR2 SASEGT. This CDR3 comprises 15 residues. V dropped 3 bases and J dropped 3; count of bases not matched to a gene: 2. CDR3 in DNA: TGTGCCAGCAGTGAGGGACAGGGGTTCAAAAACATTCAGTACTTC. It codes for CASSEGQGFKNIQYF.

This chain connects TRBV19 to TRBJ1-2; TRBD1 agrees at 9 bases. The length of the CDR3 is 16 residues. The V gene end was trimmed by 7 bases and the J gene end by 8 bases; junction bases not matched to a gene: 17. Germline V gene lookup returns CDR1 LNHDA and CDR2 SQIVND (reference sequence). The CDR3 here is CASTSSPRTGGGGYTF. The CDR3 DNA sequence: TGTGCCAGTACCTCCAGCCCCCGCACAGGGGGCGGAGGCTACACCTTC.

V and J are TRBV5-5 and TRBJ2-7; D is perhaps TRBD1 (5 bases). The CDR3 extends over 14 amino acids. The germline gives CDR1 SGHKS, CDR2 YYEKEE (reference sequence). Trimming took off 5 bases at V and 2 bases at J, with 14 bases between the two ends. The CDR3 DNA is TGTGCCAGCAGTTACGTCAGGGATGCCTACGAGCAGTACTTC. Translated, it gives CASSYVRDAYEQYF.

This chain uses TRBV9 with TRBJ2-7, with 9 bases identical to TRBD1. The V segment lost 5 bases and the J segment 2 bases; nucleotides outside the gene matches: 5. The CDR3 contains 14 residues. Germline CDR1 reads SGDLS; CDR2 reads YYNGEE. The DNA of the CDR3 is TGTGCCAGCAGTCCGGGACAGGGACCCTACGAGCAGTACTTC. Translated: CASSPGQGPYEQYF.

The CDR3 sequence is CASSQLSVRVNEKLFF. As DNA, the CDR3 is TGCGCCAGCAGCCAATTATCGGTACGGGTTAATGAAAAACTGTTTTTT. The chain uses TRBV4-1 and TRBJ1-4, with D unclear. There are 16 residues in the CDR3. V was pared by 2 bases and J by 4 bases, with 14 bases between. Germline V CDR1 and CDR2: MGHRA, YSYEKL.

This chain links TRBV4-3 with TRBJ1-1; unclear D gene. CDR1 LGHNA and CDR2 YSLEER come from the germline V gene. Trimming took 4 bases from V and 2 from J, leaving 11 bases between them. The CDR3 loop spans 14 amino acids. The CDR3 nucleotides read TGCGCCAGCAGCCTGTCCCCAGGCAACACTGAAGCTTTCTTT. Translation: CASSLSPGNTEAFF.

This chain joins TRBV2 and TRBJ1-6; D possibly corresponds to TRBD1 (5 bases). The V gene lost 1 base and the J gene lost 16 bases, with 14 bases spanning the gap. The CDR3 runs to 13 residues. Germline V gene data show CDR1 as SNHLY and CDR2 as FYNNEI. The CDR3 region has the DNA TGTGCCAGCAGTGAAGAGGAGGGACCGGGGCTCCACTTT. Protein sequence: CASSEEEGPGLHF.

CDR3 amino acids: CASSELDRGTDTQYF. For the CDR3, the DNA is TGTGCCAGCAGTGAATTGGACAGGGGCACAGATACGCAGTATTTT. V and J are TRBV6-1 and TRBJ2-3; 8 bases agree with TRBD1. Germline V lookup: CDR1 MNHNS, CDR2 SASEGT. This CDR3 spans 15 amino acids. V dropped 2 bases and J dropped 1; count of bases not matched to a gene: 2.

On this clone: This specimen includes other DNA sequences encoding the same CDR3. This chain connects TRBV7-9 to TRBJ2-1; D gene ambiguous. The V end was cut by 1 base, the J end by 5 bases, with 3 bases between. Germline-derived CDR1 and CDR2 are SEHNR and FQNEAQ (reference sequence). This CDR3 has 12 amino acids. DNA for the CDR3: TGTGCCAGCAGCTTAGTTAACAATGAGCAGTTCTTC. Encoded protein: CASSLVNNEQFF.

This chain links TRBV6-1 with TRBJ2-7, with a possible D match to TRBD2 (5 bases). The germline V gene has CDR1 MNHNS and CDR2 SASEGT. CDR3 length equals 14 residues. V lost 1 base and J lost 3, with 10 bases in between. This chain's CDR3 is CASSEGTVVYEQYF. The CDR3 DNA reads TGTGCCAGCAGTGAAGGGACTGTTGTCTACGAGCAGTACTTC.

This rearrangement joins TRBV6-6 to TRBJ1-1; tentative D call: TRBD1 (6 bases). V dropped 5 bases and J dropped 3 bases, with 13 bases sitting between them. The CDR3 length is 14 residues. The germline V gene encodes CDR1 MNHNY and CDR2 SVGAGI (reference sequence). Written as DNA, the CDR3 is TGTGCCAGCAGTCATCGACAGGAGTACACTGAAGCTTTCTTT. It codes for CASSHRQEYTEAFF.

The rearrangement uses TRBV5-4 and TRBJ2-2; no clear D gene. The germline V gene has CDR1 SGHNT and CDR2 YYREEE (reference sequence). The CDR3 totals 12 residues. Deletions cut 6 bases from V and 4 bases from J, with 7 bases between. CDR3: CASTPGTGELFF. CDR3 sequence (DNA): TGTGCCAGCACCCCCGGCACCGGGGAGCTGTTTTTT.

The gene calls are TRBV6-6 and TRBJ2-2, with 8 bases matching TRBD2. The trim removed 0 bases at V and 5 bases at J, leaving 2 bases unmatched. This CDR3 is built from 15 residues. Germline V gene sequence: CDR1 MNHNY, CDR2 SVGAGI (reference sequence). This CDR3 reads CASSYSGTRTGELFF. The CDR3 region has the DNA TGTGCCAGCAGTTACTCCGGGACTAGGACCGGGGAGCTGTTTTTT.

For the CDR3, the DNA is TGTGCCAGCAGCTGGGACTACAGGGACACTGAAGCTTTCTTT. This codes for CASSWDYRDTEAFF. The chain recombines TRBV2 with TRBJ1-1, with D tentatively TRBD1 (6 bases). Trimming took 6 bases from V and 3 from J, leaving 14 bases between them. The germline V gene has CDR1 SNHLY and CDR2 FYNNEI. The CDR3 runs 14 residues.

This clone was counted a few times. V gene TRBV2 combines with J gene TRBJ1-5; D uncertain. The CDR3 runs to 13 residues. Germline CDR1 is SNHLY and CDR2 is FYNNEI. The V gene lost 2 bases and the J gene lost 7 bases, with 9 bases spanning the gap. The DNA of the CDR3 is TGTGCCAGCAGTGAAAATGGGGAGCAGCCCCAGCATTTT. Residues: CASSENGEQPQHF.

The chain uses TRBV2 and TRBJ2-2, with 10 bases identical to TRBD1. The trim removed 4 bases at V and 4 bases at J, leaving 3 bases unmatched. The CDR3 loop spans 15 amino acids. Germline V gene lookup returns CDR1 SNHLY and CDR2 FYNNEI. This CDR3 is CASSGQGAVTGELFF. The CDR3 region has the DNA TGTGCCAGCAGTGGACAGGGGGCGGTCACCGGGGAGCTGTTTTTT.

This clone was seen a few times. The genes are TRBV6-1 and TRBJ1-1; TRBD1 aligns across 8 bases. V lost 6 bases to trimming and J lost 7 bases; unmatched junction nucleotides: 4. CDR1 MNHNS and CDR2 SASEGT come from the germline V gene. The length of the CDR3 is 12 residues. CDR3 sequence: CASRGDRYEAFF. Written as DNA, the CDR3 is TGTGCCAGCAGGGGGGACAGGTATGAAGCTTTCTTT.

This rearrangement joins TRBV4-3 to TRBJ2-1; D is ambiguous. This CDR3 has 13 residues. Trimming stripped 0 bases from V and 8 bases from J, with 8 bases between. CDR1 LGHNA and CDR2 YSLEER come from the germline V gene. The CDR3 region has the DNA TGCGCCAGCAGCCAAGACCGCAGCGATGAGCAGTTCTTC. The encoded protein is CASSQDRSDEQFF.

The chain links TRBV19 to TRBJ2-7, with TRBD1 identical over 7 bases. Per germline, CDR1 LNHDA and CDR2 SQIVND (reference sequence). The CDR3 totals 14 residues. V dropped 5 bases and J dropped 3; count of bases not matched to a gene: 7. CDR3: CASSFRQGHYEQYF. The CDR3 DNA sequence: TGTGCCAGTAGTTTTCGACAGGGACACTACGAGCAGTACTTC.

This chain uses TRBV5-1 with TRBJ2-1; 7 nucleotides agree with TRBD1. The CDR3 covers 17 residues. Germline V gene lookup returns CDR1 SGHRS and CDR2 YFSETQ. Trimming took 0 bases from V and 1 from J; bases not matched to a gene: 7. This CDR3 reads CASSLGQGIGSYNEQFF. CDR3 nucleotides: TGCGCCAGCAGCTTGGGACAGGGAATAGGTTCCTACAATGAGCAGTTCTTC.

The rearrangement joins TRBV7-2 to TRBJ2-5; D gene ambiguous. V was shortened by 0 bases and J by 5 bases, with 7 bases between the two germline ends. Germline V gene sequence: CDR1 SGHTA, CDR2 FQGNSA. This CDR3 region has 13 residues. The CDR3 DNA is TGTGCCAGCAGCTTAGCGTACAGCGAGACCCAGTACTTC. It encodes CASSLAYSETQYF.

The chain is built from TRBV27 and TRBJ2-1; weak D call: TRBD1 (5 bases). V was trimmed by 3 bases and J by 5 bases, leaving 8 bases between them. Germline CDR1 and CDR2: MNHEY and SMNVEV (reference sequence). CDR3 length: 13 amino acids. The CDR3 loop reads CASSFYRNNEQFF. The DNA of the CDR3 is TGTGCCAGCAGTTTTTACAGGAACAATGAGCAGTTCTTC.

The chain employs TRBV30 and TRBJ1-5; maybe TRBD1 (5 bases). CDR3 length: 13 amino acids. Between the trimmed V and J ends, which lost 2 bases and 7 bases, there was a span of 12 bases. Per germline, CDR1 GTSNPN and CDR2 SVGIG (reference sequence). The CDR3 DNA reads TGTGCCTGGAGTCGCAGGGTGGACCAGCCCCAGCATTTT. Its protein product is CAWSRRVDQPQHF.